This T cell receptor (beta chain) was identified during a study of CD8 T cells in ankylosing spondylitis. One entry per CDR3 protein results from TCRdb running MiXCR on the 5' RACE reads. The profile shows some 130,000 distinct CDR3 sequences, around 6.6% of them singletons. This clonotype was detected a few times. Germline CDR1 reads LNHDA; CDR2 reads SQIVND (reference sequence). The trim removed 3 bases at V and 10 bases at J, leaving 7 bases unmatched. This CDR3 has 14 amino acids. The sequence came from a female donor with ankylosing spondylitis or in good health (not recorded which). The chain links TRBV19 to TRBJ2-1; 9 bases align to TRBD2. The sequenced material came from blood, either unsorted or a sorted T cell fraction (not recorded which). The CDR3 here is CASSIGGGAGEQFF. The CDR3 coding sequence is TGTGCCAGTAGTATCGGCGGGGGGGCTGGAGAGCAGTTCTTC. The full variable domain, rest sourced from reference TRBV19 and TRBJ2-1, is DGGITQSPKYLFRKEGQNVTLSCEQNLNHDAMYWYRQDPGQGLRLIYYSQIVNDFQKGDIAEGYSVSREKKESFPLTVTSAQKNPTAFYLCASSIGGGAGEQFFGPGTRLTVL.